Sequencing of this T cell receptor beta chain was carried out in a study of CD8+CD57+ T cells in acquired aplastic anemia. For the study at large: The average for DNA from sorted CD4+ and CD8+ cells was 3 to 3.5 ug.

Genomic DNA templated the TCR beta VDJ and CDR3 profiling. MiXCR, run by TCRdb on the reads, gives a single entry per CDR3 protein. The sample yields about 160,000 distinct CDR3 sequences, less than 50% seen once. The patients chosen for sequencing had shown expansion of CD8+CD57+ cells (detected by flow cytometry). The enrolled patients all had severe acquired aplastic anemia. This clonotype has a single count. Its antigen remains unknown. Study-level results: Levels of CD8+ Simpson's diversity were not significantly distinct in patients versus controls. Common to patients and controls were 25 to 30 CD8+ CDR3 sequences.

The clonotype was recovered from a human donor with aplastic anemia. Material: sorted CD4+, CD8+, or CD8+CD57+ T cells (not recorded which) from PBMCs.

CDR3: CASSLWREETQYF. For the CDR3, the DNA is TGTGCCAGCAGCTTGTGGAGGGAAGAGACCCAGTACTTC. The genes are TRBV7-2 and TRBJ2-5; D is perhaps TRBD2 (6 bases). CDR3 length: 13 amino acids. V was clipped by 3 bases and J by 3 bases, with 8 bases between them. Germline values: CDR1 SGHTA, CDR2 FQGNSA.